The 31 T cell receptor beta chains below all came from one sample that was sequenced in a study of T cells after yellow fever vaccination (dated by TCRdb to between 2018 and 2021). The library relied on 5' RACE. TCRdb records Illumina NovaSeq 6000 as the sequencer. TCRdb reanalyzed the raw reads on its own, using fastp at Q25 for trimming and MiXCR for clone calling, and kept in-frame beta chains. CDR3 protein duplicates are merged, each entry listing the most common genes and DNA. The sample table shows hundreds of thousands of distinct CDR3 sequences, and approximately 12% are seen once. The ten largest clones add up to 3% to 4% of the sample. The label giving this sample's treatment or condition can be read as: live attenuated yellow fever vaccine strain. The source material was CD4+ T cells sorted from PBMCs, sampled 15 days after the yellow fever booster vaccination. The receptor set was obtained from a man younger than 30 who received the YFV17D yellow fever vaccine.

The chain links TRBV7-2 to TRBJ2-5; D gene ambiguous. This CDR3 is built from 14 residues. V dropped 1 base and J dropped 6 bases, with 12 bases sitting between them. The germline V gene has CDR1 SGHTA and CDR2 FQGNSA. The CDR3 protein is CASSLDGEKKTQYF. The CDR3 nucleotides read TGTGCCAGCAGCTTAGATGGGGAAAAAAAGACCCAGTACTTC. The full variable domain, in which reference TRBV7-2 and TRBJ2-5 provide the parts outside the CDR3, is GAGVSQSPSNKVTEKGKDVELRCDPISGHTALYWYRQSLGQGLEFLIYFQGNSAPDKSGLPSDRFSAERTGGSVSTLTIQRTQQEDSAVYLCASSLDGEKKTQYFGPGTRLLVL.

This chain links TRBV7-2 with TRBJ2-3, with D unresolved. Trimming stripped 1 base from V and 1 base from J, with 9 bases between. The CDR3 spans 15 residues. Germline V gene data show CDR1 as SGHTA and CDR2 as FQGNSA. The CDR3, as DNA: TGTGCCAGCAGCTTAGACTGGCAGGGCACAGATACGCAGTATTTT. It specifies CASSLDWQGTDTQYF.

This rearrangement joins TRBV7-2 to TRBJ2-3; maybe TRBD1 (6 bases). The V gene's germline CDR1 is SGHTA and CDR2 FQGNSA. Trimming left V 1 base short and J 5 bases short, with 10 bases between. The CDR3 consists of 14 residues. CDR3 in DNA: TGTGCCAGCAGCTTAGGGGGGCTTAAAGATACGCAGTATTTT. It yields the protein CASSLGGLKDTQYF.

This clonotype was picked up a small number of times. The chain uses TRBV5-8 and TRBJ2-7; the match to TRBD1 covers 7 bases. CDR1 is SGHTS, CDR2 YDEGEE, per germline. V shed 0 bases and J 6 bases; nucleotides not matched to a gene: 6. This CDR3 comprises 14 residues. CDR3 region: CASSLGDRVTEQYV. The CDR3 region has the DNA TGTGCCAGCAGCTTGGGAGACAGGGTGACCGAGCAGTACGTC.

V usage is TRBV5-1 and J usage is TRBJ2-5, with D unresolved. This CDR3 comprises 15 residues. The V gene lost 2 bases and the J gene lost 5 bases, with 16 bases spanning the gap. The germline V gene encodes CDR1 SGHRS and CDR2 YFSETQ. CDR3 residues: CASSLGQTSEETQYF. As DNA, the CDR3 is TGCGCCAGCAGCTTAGGTCAAACCTCTGAGGAGACCCAGTACTTC. Full variable domain (missing parts from reference TRBV5-1 and TRBJ2-5): KAGVTQTPRYLIKTRGQQVTLSCSPISGHRSVSWYQQTPGQGLQFLFEYFSETQRNKGNFPGRFSGRQFSNSRSEMNVSTLELGDSALYLCASSLGQTSEETQYFGPGTRLLVL.

This clonotype was counted at least ten times. The gene calls are TRBV6-4 and TRBJ2-5, with 12 positions matching TRBD1. The CDR3 is 15 residues long. The V gene end was trimmed by 3 bases and the J gene end by 4 bases; junction bases not matched to a gene: 3. From germline, CDR1 is MRHNA and CDR2 SNTAGT. The CDR3 region is CASSDGTGGRETQYF. In nucleotides, the CDR3 is TGTGCCAGCAGTGATGGGACAGGGGGCCGAGAGACCCAGTACTTC.

This clonotype came up a few times. CDR3 coding DNA: TGCGCCAGCAGCCAAGGAACTGGTAGCGGGGGGAGTGAGACCCAGTACTTC. This codes for CASSQGTGSGGSETQYF. This chain links TRBV4-3 with TRBJ2-5, with 10 bases aligning to TRBD2. Trimming took 1 base from V and 5 from J; bases not matched to a gene: 10. CDR3 length equals 17 residues. Germline assignment: CDR1 LGHNA and CDR2 YSLEER.

This clonotype was recorded a few times. V and J are TRBV5-1 and TRBJ2-1, with 9 bases matching TRBD1. CDR3 size: 18 residues. Germline CDR1 and CDR2: SGHRS and YFSETQ. The J segment lost 1 base and the V segment lost 3 bases, leaving 11 bases of the junction unmatched. Here the CDR3 reads CASSSIPTGGLSYNEQFF. The CDR3 bases are TGCGCCAGCAGCTCAATACCAACAGGGGGCTTATCCTACAATGAGCAGTTCTTC.

There are a few counts of this clonotype. The chain joins TRBV19 to TRBJ2-1; tentative D call: TRBD2 (6 bases). The CDR3 has 15 residues. The ends were cut back, 9 bases at V and 3 bases at J, with 18 bases in the middle. Per germline, CDR1 LNHDA and CDR2 SQIVND (reference sequence). The CDR3: CARTLRGGVYNEQFF. Here the CDR3 DNA reads TGTGCCAGAACCCTCAGAGGCGGGGTCTACAATGAGCAGTTCTTC.

This clonotype was seen more than once but under ten times. The rearrangement joins TRBV5-6 to TRBJ1-5, with unresolved D. Trimming stripped 0 bases from V and 6 bases from J, with 13 bases between. Germline CDR1 is SGHDT and CDR2 is YYEEEE. CDR3 size: 15 residues. DNA for the CDR3: TGTGCCAGCAGCTTGGGAATAACCCCCGGTCAGCCCCAGCATTTT. The encoded protein is CASSLGITPGQPQHF. The complete variable domain, with remaining parts taken from reference TRBV5-6 and TRBJ1-5, reads DAGVTQSPTHLIKTRGQQVTLRCSPKSGHDTVSWYQQALGQGPQFIFQYYEEEERQRGNFPDRFSGHQFPNYSSELNVNALLLGDSALYLCASSLGITPGQPQHFGDGTRLSIL.

The rearrangement joins TRBV2 to TRBJ2-5; D is ambiguous. In germline, CDR1 is SNHLY, CDR2 FYNNEI. This CDR3 is built from 13 residues. Trimming removed 8 bases at V and 2 bases at J, with 12 bases between. The CDR3 spells CASAALGQETQYF. In nucleotides, the CDR3 is TGTGCCAGCGCTGCCCTAGGGCAAGAGACCCAGTACTTC.

The chain links TRBV3-1 to TRBJ2-1; perhaps TRBD2 as D (6 bases). The germline V gene encodes CDR1 LGHDT and CDR2 YNNKEL (reference sequence). CDR3 length: 16 residues. Trimming took off 2 bases at V and 0 bases at J, with 11 bases between the two ends. CDR3 in amino acids: CASSQYLLASYNEQFF. As DNA, the CDR3 is TGTGCCAGCAGCCAATACCTACTAGCCTCCTACAATGAGCAGTTCTTC.

This clonotype was found a few times. The chain carries TRBV5-1 and TRBJ2-2, with D unclear. Germline V gene sequence: CDR1 SGHRS, CDR2 YFSETQ. V was trimmed by 6 bases and J by 0 bases, leaving 9 bases between them. The CDR3 is 14 residues long. In DNA form, the CDR3 reads TGCGCCAGCATGTTCAGTACGAACACCGGGGAGCTGTTTTTT. Its protein is CASMFSTNTGELFF.

The chain joins TRBV27 to TRBJ1-5; 12 positions agree with TRBD1. The V segment lost 3 bases and the J segment 7 bases; nucleotides outside the gene matches: 16. Germline V CDR1 and CDR2: MNHEY, SMNVEV (reference sequence). CDR3 length: 19 residues. CDR3 amino acids: CASSFRFREGQGAGQPQHF. The CDR3 DNA follows: TGTGCCAGCAGTTTTCGGTTTCGGGAGGGACAGGGGGCTGGGCAGCCCCAGCATTTT.

This clonotype was counted only a few times. The V call is TRBV12-5, the J call TRBJ2-7, with D perhaps assigned TRBD1 or TRBD2 (6 bases each). With 6 bases removed from V and 6 bases from J, the gap between germline ends came to 12 bases. The CDR3 extends over 12 amino acids. The germline V gene has CDR1 LGHNT and CDR2 FRNRAP. CDR3 loop: CASGHEGGEQYF. Here the CDR3 DNA reads TGTGCTAGTGGGCACGAGGGGGGCGAGCAGTACTTC.

The chain employs TRBV11-2 and TRBJ2-7; a weak D match, TRBD2 (6 bases). The ends were cut back, 5 bases at V and 4 bases at J, with 18 bases in the middle. Germline values: CDR1 SGHAT, CDR2 FQNNGV. The CDR3 is 15 amino acids. CDR3 amino acids: CASSTGRRGTYEQYV. CDR3 nucleotides: TGTGCCAGCAGCACAGGACGCCGAGGGACTTACGAGCAGTACGTC.

This rearrangement joins TRBV5-1 to TRBJ2-1, with a tentative D call TRBD1 (5 bases). The germline V gene has CDR1 SGHRS and CDR2 YFSETQ. The ends were cut back, 0 bases at V and 7 bases at J, with 14 bases in the middle. This CDR3 is 15 amino acids long. The CDR3 spells CASSLEGATENEQFF. Written as DNA, the CDR3 is TGCGCCAGCAGCTTGGAAGGGGCTACTGAGAATGAGCAGTTCTTC.

This clonotype was counted between two and nine times. This rearrangement joins TRBV7-3 to TRBJ1-1; 10 nucleotides match TRBD1. The J segment lost 10 bases and the V segment lost 0 bases, leaving 8 bases of the junction unmatched. This CDR3 has 15 amino acids. CDR1 SGHTA and CDR2 FQGTGA come from the germline V gene. The CDR3 coding sequence is TGTGCCAGCAGCTTAACTGGGACAGGGGAGACGCGAGCTTTCTTT. Residues: CASSLTGTGETRAFF.

This clonotype has a count of ten or more. The genes are TRBV5-1 and TRBJ2-7; D ambiguous. The CDR3 extends over 12 amino acids. The germline V gene encodes CDR1 SGHRS and CDR2 YFSETQ. Trimming removed 4 bases from V and 2 bases from J, with 7 bases in between. CDR3: CASSREPYEQYF. The CDR3, as DNA: TGCGCCAGCAGCCGTGAACCCTACGAGCAGTACTTC.

This clonotype was observed a few times. The V gene is TRBV7-2, the J gene TRBJ1-5, with TRBD1 as a possible D gene (5 bases). In germline, CDR1 is SGHTA, CDR2 FQGNSA. The CDR3 is 16 residues long. V lost 0 bases and J 7 bases, leaving 16 bases between the germline ends. The DNA for the CDR3 is TGTGCCAGCAGCTTAGCGGTGGGGGAGATCGGCCAGCCCCAGCATTTT. It is translated as CASSLAVGEIGQPQHF.

The chain employs TRBV18 and TRBJ2-4, with D tentatively TRBD2 (5 bases). Germline V CDR1 and CDR2: KGHSH, LQKENI. V was cut by 3 bases and J by 1 base, with 10 bases left in between. There are 15 residues in the CDR3. The CDR3 nucleotides are TGTGCCAGCTCACCTCCGGCGGGCGCCAAAAACATTCAGTACTTC. It specifies CASSPPAGAKNIQYF. Full variable domain (rest looked up from reference TRBV18 and TRBJ2-4): NAGVMQNPRHLVRRRGQEARLRCSPMKGHSHVYWYRQLPEEGLKFMVYLQKENIIDESGMPKERFSAEFPKEGPSILRIQQVVRGDSAAYFCASSPPAGAKNIQYFGAGTRLSVL.

In this sample, this clonotype turned up a few times. This sequence joins TRBV4-3 and TRBJ2-1; D may be TRBD1 or TRBD2 (6 bases each). This CDR3 region has 16 residues. V dropped 4 bases and J dropped 3 bases, with 16 bases sitting between them. Germline V CDR1 and CDR2: LGHNA, YSLEER. CDR3 protein: CASSPRGEPLYNEQFF. CDR3 coding DNA: TGCGCCAGCAGCCCAAGGGGGGAACCTCTCTACAATGAGCAGTTCTTC.

This clonotype showed up just a few times. At one end the junction does not follow the germline gene, possibly because of a read error. CDR3 coding DNA: TGTGCCAGCAGCCCTACTAGCGCTCGCTCCTCCGAGCAGTACTTC. It encodes CASSPTSARSSEQYF. This chain uses TRBV7-2 with TRBJ2-7; 7 nucleotides align to TRBD2. Germline CDR1 reads SGHTA; CDR2 reads FQGNSA. This CDR3 has 15 amino acids.

At least ten counts were recorded for this clonotype. The chain uses TRBV12-3 or TRBV12-4 and TRBJ1-1; 7 positions match TRBD1. Trimming cost V 7 bases and J 5 bases; bases outside gene matches: 7. The CDR3 loop spans 13 amino acids. The CDR3, as DNA: TGTGCCAGCACTCTCATACAGGGGACTGAAGCTTTCTTT. This translates into CASTLIQGTEAFF.

This chain links TRBV29-1 with TRBJ1-2, with 7 bases fitting TRBD1. Germline CDR1 and CDR2: SQVTM and ANQGSEA. V lost 7 bases to trimming and J lost 8 bases; unmatched junction nucleotides: 13. This CDR3 has 13 residues. CDR3 sequence: CSASDRDFGGYTF. The CDR3 region has the DNA TGCAGCGCCTCTGACAGGGATTTTGGAGGCTACACCTTC.

V gene TRBV7-3 combines with J gene TRBJ2-3, with D perhaps given as TRBD1 or TRBD2 (5 bases each). The CDR3 is 14 amino acids. Per the germline V gene, CDR1 is SGHTA and CDR2 is FQGTGA. V was shortened by 5 bases and J by 1 base, with 10 bases between the two germline ends. CDR3: CASSPGRGTDTQYF. Written as DNA, the CDR3 is TGTGCCAGCAGCCCGGGACGGGGCACAGATACGCAGTATTTT.

This clonotype was observed a few times. The V call is TRBV27, the J call TRBJ2-7; no definite D call. The CDR3 runs to 12 residues. Germline CDR1 is MNHEY and CDR2 is SMNVEV (reference sequence). V was cut by 7 bases and J by 10 bases, with 17 bases left in between. CDR3: CASIRTRGDQYV. The CDR3 DNA reads as TGTGCCAGCATCCGGACGCGTGGGGATCAGTACGTC.

This clonotype was counted ten times or more. The J gene is TRBJ2-2, the V gene TRBV7-3; TRBD1 matches 9 bases. The V and J ends lost 5 bases and 0 bases, in that order; junction bases with no gene match: 13. CDR1 and CDR2 (germline): SGHTA, FQGTGA. The CDR3 spans 19 residues. CDR3 DNA: TGTGCCAGCAGCCAGGGACAGGGAGGGGGATCCGCGAACACCGGGGAGCTGTTTTTT. Translated: CASSQGQGGGSANTGELFF.

This clonotype was seen only a few times. The gene calls are TRBV7-9 and TRBJ2-7, with a weak D call TRBD2 (6 bases). Germline V gene sequence: CDR1 SEHNR, CDR2 FQNEAQ (reference sequence). V was pared by 3 bases and J by 7 bases, with 25 bases between. The CDR3 contains 17 residues. DNA for the CDR3: TGTGCCAGCAGCTTTGCGGATGGAGGGAGTATTCGGAGGGAGCAGTACTTC. Protein: CASSFADGGSIRREQYF.

Ten or more counts support this clonotype. The rearrangement links TRBV18 to TRBJ2-7; no clear D. This CDR3 contains 12 residues. Per germline, CDR1 KGHSH and CDR2 LQKENI. Trimming left V 3 bases short and J 3 bases short, with 6 bases between. CDR3 coding DNA: TGTGCCAGCTCACCGAACGGCTACGAGCAGTACGTC. Amino acid sequence: CASSPNGYEQYV.

Only a few counts were recorded for this clonotype. The rearrangement links TRBV7-9 to TRBJ2-7; D call uncertain. Per germline, CDR1 SEHNR and CDR2 FQNEAQ (reference sequence). The CDR3 is made up of 13 amino acids. Trimming removed 1 base from V and 5 bases from J, with 9 bases in between. The DNA of the CDR3 is TGTGCCAGCAGCTTAGATCCCAGGAACGAGCAGTACGTC. Its translation is CASSLDPRNEQYV.